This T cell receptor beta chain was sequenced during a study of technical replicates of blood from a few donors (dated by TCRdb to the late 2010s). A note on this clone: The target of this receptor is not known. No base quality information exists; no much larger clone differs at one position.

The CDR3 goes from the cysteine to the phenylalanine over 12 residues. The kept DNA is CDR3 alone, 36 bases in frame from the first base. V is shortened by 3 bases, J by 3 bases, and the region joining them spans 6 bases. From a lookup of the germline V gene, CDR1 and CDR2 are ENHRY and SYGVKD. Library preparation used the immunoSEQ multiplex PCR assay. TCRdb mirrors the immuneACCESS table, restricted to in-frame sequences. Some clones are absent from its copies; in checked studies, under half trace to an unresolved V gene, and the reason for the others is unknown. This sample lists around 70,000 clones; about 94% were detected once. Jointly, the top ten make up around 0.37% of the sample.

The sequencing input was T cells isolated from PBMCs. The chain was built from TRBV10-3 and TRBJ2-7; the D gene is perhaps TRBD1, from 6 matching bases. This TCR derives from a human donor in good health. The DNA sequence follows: TGTGCCATCAGTGAACAGGGCTACGAGCAGTACTTC. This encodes CAISEQGYEQYF.